Listed below are T cell receptor beta chains from one sample, sequenced in a study of T-cell reconstitution after alpha-beta-depleted transplantation in children. TCRdb recomputed calls from the PCR reads with MiXCR, one row per CDR3 protein. This table has fewer than 750,000 distinct CDR3 sequences, around 27% appearing once. This specimen was PBMCs, taken before TCRalphabeta/CD19-depleted stem cell transplant. The receptor set was obtained from a boy under two years old with Wiskott-Aldrich syndrome, due to receive a stem cell transplant. The conserved cysteine and the conserved F or W are not part of the CDR3 here. A D gene is named only where the DNA matches it firmly. Where a row states a size, it is once, few, many or the class of an expanded clone; other rows omit it.

V	size	J	D	CDR3
TRBV20-1	few	TRBJ2-3	TRBD2	SASPGGRTDTQY
TRBV7-9	NA	TRBJ1-1	NA	ASSPWGARTEAF
TRBV5-1	NA	TRBJ2-5	TRBD2	ASSLGDGRARETQY
TRBV27	NA	TRBJ2-1	TRBD1	ASSSQGDNEQF
TRBV7-6	few	TRBJ2-3	NA	ASSLAGVAVTDTQY
TRBV5-1	once	TRBJ2-3	NA	ASSLKFGGGTDTQY
TRBV20-1	many	TRBJ1-2	NA	TLPTGAYGYT
TRBV7-9	few	TRBJ1-6	NA	ASSLETEAPLH
TRBV15	NA	TRBJ2-3	TRBD2	ATSRGLSGRATDTQY
TRBV11-1	NA	TRBJ2-7	NA	ASSPRGVLDPYEQY
TRBV5-1	NA	TRBJ2-7	NA	ASSSPGRTYEQY
TRBV14	many	TRBJ2-1	NA	ASSQLNEQF
TRBV28	NA	TRBJ2-7	NA	ASSLSQMTIPHEQY
TRBV27	few	TRBJ2-1	NA	ASRKTRGYNEQF
TRBV5-5	few	TRBJ1-6	NA	ASSRGVSYNSPLH
TRBV6-1	NA	TRBJ1-4	TRBD1	ASSGTTGVVEKLF
TRBV15	few	TRBJ1-4	TRBD1	ATSRDFRGQGDEKLF
TRBV6-1	NA	TRBJ2-2	NA	ASDGGPGELF
TRBV2	few	TRBJ2-5	NA	ASRKVAEAGETQY
TRBV4-1	NA	TRBJ2-1	TRBD1	ASSQDSNRGSYNEQF
TRBV5-1	few	TRBJ2-7	NA	ASSPTPREGYEQY
TRBV4-2	few	TRBJ2-3	TRBD2	ASSQASGNTDTQY
TRBV18	NA	TRBJ2-7	TRBD1	ASSPTRDRVL
TRBV12-3/TRBV12-4	few	TRBJ2-1	NA	ASTPRRGGYNEQF
TRBV10-3	NA	TRBJ2-4	TRBD1	AISLQGSPNIQY